Listed below are T cell receptor beta chains from one sample, sequenced in a study of blood T cell repertoires in COVID-19. Assay: immunoSEQ multiplex PCR; the TCRdb copy retains only in-frame clones and omits some. The sample includes about 160,000 clones, about 92% seen only once; the top ten take 2%. Sequenced: peripheral blood. The receptors were sampled from a woman aged 55-70 years with COVID-19, enrolled during active disease. The CDR3 runs from the conserved cysteine through the conserved F or W. Each record gives: V gene, D gene, J gene, clone size, CDR3 DNA, CDR3 protein. The D gene is left open where the match is weak. Part of the rows lack a size; the others show once, few, many or a class for expanded clones.

V: TRBV7-2; D: NA; J: TRBJ2-7; size: once; DNA: TGTGCCAGCAGCTTAGAGGGGGGGGTCGAGCAGTACTTC; CDR3: CASSLEGGVEQYF
V: TRBV5-5; D: NA; J: TRBJ2-5; size: NA; DNA: TGTGCCAGCAGCGCCGGAGACCAAGAGACCCAGTACTTC; CDR3: CASSAGDQETQYF
V: TRBV19; D: TRBD1; J: TRBJ1-2; size: NA; DNA: TGTGCCAGTAGTACCCCCATGACAGGGGAGGACTATGGCTACACCTTC; CDR3: CASSTPMTGEDYGYTF
V: TRBV11-2; D: NA; J: TRBJ1-2; size: NA; DNA: TGTGCCAGCAGCCCCGGGAACCCGTGGGGTGGCTACACCTTC; CDR3: CASSPGNPWGGYTF
V: TRBV2; D: TRBD1; J: TRBJ2-1; size: NA; DNA: TGTGCCAGCAGGAGGACAGGGGGCAAAGGGGACAACAATGAGCAGTTCTTC; CDR3: CASRRTGGKGDNNEQFF
V: TRBV6-1; D: NA; J: TRBJ2-1; size: NA; DNA: TGTGCCAGCAGTGAATTGGTCAGGGGCTCCTACAATGAGCAGTTCTTC; CDR3: CASSELVRGSYNEQFF
V: TRBV6-6; D: NA; J: TRBJ2-5; size: NA; DNA: TGTGCCAGCAGGACCCGACAGGCCCAAGAGACCCAGTACTTC; CDR3: CASRTRQAQETQYF
V: TRBV5-5; D: NA; J: TRBJ1-5; size: NA; DNA: TGTGCCAGCAGCTTGGGGTCGGTGGTTCAACAGCCCCAGCATTTT; CDR3: CASSLGSVVQQPQHF
V: TRBV19; D: NA; J: TRBJ2-1; size: NA; DNA: TGTGCCAGTAGTACAGGGAATGAGCAGTTCTTC; CDR3: CASSTGNEQFF
V: TRBV6-5; D: TRBD1; J: TRBJ1-4; size: NA; DNA: TGTGCCAGCAGCATCTCCCCGGACAGGGCCGAAAAACTGTTTTTT; CDR3: CASSISPDRAEKLFF
V: TRBV5-1; D: TRBD1; J: TRBJ2-7; size: NA; DNA: TGCGCCAGCTCCGCCCGGGACAGGGGATCCTACGAGCAGTACTTC; CDR3: CASSARDRGSYEQYF
V: TRBV2; D: NA; J: TRBJ1-2; size: NA; DNA: TGTGCCAGCAGTGAGGTCAGGGACTATGGCTACACCTTC; CDR3: CASSEVRDYGYTF
V: TRBV4-1; D: NA; J: TRBJ1-5; size: NA; DNA: TGCGCCAGCAGCCAAGGTTACGGGTTCCAGAGCAATCAGCCCCAGCATTTT; CDR3: CASSQGYGFQSNQPQHF
V: TRBV19; D: NA; J: TRBJ1-1; size: NA; DNA: TGTGCCAGTAGTATCTCCGATCCCGGGAGTAACACTGAAGCTTTCTTT; CDR3: CASSISDPGSNTEAFF
V: TRBV5-6; D: NA; J: TRBJ1-2; size: NA; DNA: TGTGCCAGCAGCTTGACAGGGACCTATGGCTACACCTTC; CDR3: CASSLTGTYGYTF
V: TRBV29-1; D: NA; J: TRBJ1-1; size: NA; DNA: TGCAGCGTTGACCGCAGGGTAACTGAAGCTTTCTTT; CDR3: CSVDRRVTEAFF
V: TRBV7-2; D: TRBD1; J: TRBJ1-4; size: once; DNA: TGTGCCAGCAGCAAAGACAGGGGAGGAGAAAAACTGTTTTTT; CDR3: CASSKDRGGEKLFF
V: TRBV25-1; D: NA; J: TRBJ1-1; size: NA; DNA: TGTGCCAGCAGTGGGAACTGGGGCGCTCCTCGGGACACTGAAGCTTTCTTT; CDR3: CASSGNWGAPRDTEAFF
V: TRBV6-5; D: TRBD1; J: TRBJ1-2; size: NA; DNA: TGTGCCAGCAGTTACTCAGGGGGCCGGGGAAACTATGGCTACACCTTC; CDR3: CASSYSGGRGNYGYTF
V: TRBV2; D: TRBD1; J: TRBJ1-4; size: NA; DNA: TGTGCCAGCAGTCGGCCGGGACAGGGGGCCAAGGGTAATGAAAAACTGTTTTTT; CDR3: CASSRPGQGAKGNEKLFF
V: TRBV28; D: NA; J: TRBJ2-2; size: NA; DNA: TGTGCCACCCACCTAGGGAACACCGGGGAGCTGTTTTTT; CDR3: CATHLGNTGELFF
V: TRBV5-8; D: NA; J: TRBJ1-1; size: NA; DNA: TGTGCCAGCAGCTCCAGGGTCAGGAACACTGAAGCTTTCTTT; CDR3: CASSSRVRNTEAFF
V: TRBV19; D: NA; J: TRBJ1-5; size: NA; DNA: TGTGCCAGTAGAACACGGGGTAACAATCAGCCCCAGCATTTT; CDR3: CASRTRGNNQPQHF
V: TRBV6-5; D: TRBD1; J: TRBJ2-7; size: NA; DNA: TGTGCCAGCAGTTACTCGTACAGGGGGCTCTACGAGCAGTACTTC; CDR3: CASSYSYRGLYEQYF
V: TRBV7-2; D: NA; J: TRBJ1-1; size: NA; DNA: TGTGCCAGCAGCTTTTTATTGGTAGGGAAAAACAGGGTTGCTGAAGCTTTCTTT; CDR3: CASSFLLVGKNRVAEAFF
V: TRBV27; D: TRBD2; J: TRBJ2-5; size: NA; DNA: TGTGCCAGCAGACTTGGGACTAGCGGGGGGTATGAGACCCAGTACTTC; CDR3: CASRLGTSGGYETQYF
V: TRBV7-9; D: NA; J: TRBJ2-3; size: NA; DNA: TGTGCCAGCAGCGCCCGCCGGGTTTCAGGGGAAGATACGCAGTATTTT; CDR3: CASSARRVSGEDTQYF
V: TRBV7-9; D: TRBD1; J: TRBJ1-6; size: NA; DNA: TGTGCCAGCAGCCGTCCCAGGAGGGGGCTCTCCTATAATTCACCCCTCCACTTT; CDR3: CASSRPRRGLSYNSPLHF
V: TRBV5-4; D: NA; J: TRBJ2-7; size: NA; DNA: TGTGCCAGCAGCGACTCCGCCGGATTGAGTAGGTACGAGCAGTACTTC; CDR3: CASSDSAGLSRYEQYF
V: TRBV18; D: NA; J: TRBJ2-3; size: NA; DNA: TGTGCCAGCTCACCAGGCAGGGGTACAGATACGCAGTATTTT; CDR3: CASSPGRGTDTQYF
V: TRBV3-1/TRBV3-2; D: NA; J: TRBJ1-5; size: NA; DNA: TGTGCCAGCAGCCAAGATGGGCGATATCAGCCCCAGCATTTT; CDR3: CASSQDGRYQPQHF
V: TRBV7-9; D: NA; J: TRBJ1-6; size: NA; DNA: TGTGCCAGCAGCCCCCAGGGGTCCTATAATTCACCCCTCCACTTT; CDR3: CASSPQGSYNSPLHF
V: TRBV5-1; D: NA; J: TRBJ1-2; size: NA; DNA: TGCGCCAGCAGCTTGGCAGATTCCTATGGCTACACCTTC; CDR3: CASSLADSYGYTF
V: TRBV6-5; D: TRBD1; J: TRBJ2-2; size: NA; DNA: TGTGCCAGCAGTCAGGGGGTCTCAGGGGAGCTGTTTTTT; CDR3: CASSQGVSGELFF
V: TRBV9; D: NA; J: TRBJ2-3; size: NA; DNA: TGTGCCAGCAGCCTGGACATTTACACAGATACGCAGTATTTT; CDR3: CASSLDIYTDTQYF
V: TRBV4-1; D: TRBD1; J: TRBJ2-3; size: once; DNA: TGCGCCAGCAGCCAAGTGGGACAGGGAGTCACAGATACGCAGTATTTT; CDR3: CASSQVGQGVTDTQYF
V: TRBV6-5; D: TRBD2; J: TRBJ2-1; size: NA; DNA: TGTGCCAGCAGTAAACTAGCGGGGATCAATGAGCAGTTCTTC; CDR3: CASSKLAGINEQFF
V: TRBV27; D: NA; J: TRBJ1-6; size: NA; DNA: TGTGCCAGCAGTTTCCTTTTACAGGATTCACCCCTCCACTTT; CDR3: CASSFLLQDSPLHF
V: TRBV6-5; D: NA; J: TRBJ2-5; size: NA; DNA: TGTGCCAGCAGTCCCCCCGGGACACTTGGGGAGACCCAGTACTTC; CDR3: CASSPPGTLGETQYF
V: TRBV4-1; D: NA; J: TRBJ1-2; size: NA; DNA: TGCGCCAGCAGTCCGGGAATATTATATGGCTACACCTTC; CDR3: CASSPGILYGYTF
V: TRBV6-6; D: NA; J: TRBJ2-1; size: NA; DNA: TGTGCCAGCAGCCCCCCTCCCACGGTCTCCTACAATGAGCAGTTCTTC; CDR3: CASSPPPTVSYNEQFF
V: TRBV5-4; D: NA; J: TRBJ1-2; size: NA; DNA: TGTGCCAGCAGCTTGAGACAGCCTAACGGCTATGGCTACACCTTC; CDR3: CASSLRQPNGYGYTF
V: TRBV4-3; D: NA; J: TRBJ1-1; size: NA; DNA: TGCGCCAGCAGCCCCTCGCCAGGGGCGAATGTAGCTTTCTTT; CDR3: CASSPSPGANVAFF
V: TRBV6-4; D: NA; J: TRBJ2-3; size: NA; DNA: TGTGCCAGCAGGCAAGGGGCAGGCACAGATACGCAGTATTTT; CDR3: CASRQGAGTDTQYF
V: TRBV7-2; D: NA; J: TRBJ2-5; size: NA; DNA: TGTGCCAGCAGTCCGTTGGGGGCGCGGGAGACCCAGTACTTC; CDR3: CASSPLGARETQYF
V: TRBV3-1/TRBV3-2; D: NA; J: TRBJ1-1; size: NA; DNA: TGTGCCAGCAGCCAAGTTGCTACAGGGTCCACTGAAGCTTTCTTT; CDR3: CASSQVATGSTEAFF
V: TRBV15; D: NA; J: TRBJ2-7; size: NA; DNA: TGTGCCACCAGCAGTAACCCCGGCGGAAGCTCCTACGAGCAGTACTTC; CDR3: CATSSNPGGSSYEQYF